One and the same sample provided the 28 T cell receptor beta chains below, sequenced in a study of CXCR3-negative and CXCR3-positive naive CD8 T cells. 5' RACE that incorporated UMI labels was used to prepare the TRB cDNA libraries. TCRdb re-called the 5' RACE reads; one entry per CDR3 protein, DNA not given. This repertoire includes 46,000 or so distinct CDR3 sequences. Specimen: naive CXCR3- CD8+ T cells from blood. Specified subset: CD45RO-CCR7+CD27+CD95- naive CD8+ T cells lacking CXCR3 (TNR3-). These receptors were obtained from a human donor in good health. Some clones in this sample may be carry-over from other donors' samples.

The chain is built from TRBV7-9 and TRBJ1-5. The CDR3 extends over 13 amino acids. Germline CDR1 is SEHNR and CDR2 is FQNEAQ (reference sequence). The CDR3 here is CASSLSPSQPQHF.

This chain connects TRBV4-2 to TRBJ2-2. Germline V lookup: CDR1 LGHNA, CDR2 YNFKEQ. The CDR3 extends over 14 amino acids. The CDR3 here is CASSQVPYDGELFF.

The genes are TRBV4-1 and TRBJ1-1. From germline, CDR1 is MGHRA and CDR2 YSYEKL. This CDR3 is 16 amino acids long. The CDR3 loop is CASSQEDALQNTEAFF.

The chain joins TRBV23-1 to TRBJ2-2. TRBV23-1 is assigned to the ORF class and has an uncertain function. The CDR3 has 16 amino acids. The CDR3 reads CASSPRPRANTGELFF.

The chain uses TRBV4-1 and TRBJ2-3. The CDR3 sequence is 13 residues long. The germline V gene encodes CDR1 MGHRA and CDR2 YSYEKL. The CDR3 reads CASSQTSRDTQYF.

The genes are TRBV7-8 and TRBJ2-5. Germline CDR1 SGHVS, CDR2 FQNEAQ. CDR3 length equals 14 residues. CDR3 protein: CASSLASGQETQYF.

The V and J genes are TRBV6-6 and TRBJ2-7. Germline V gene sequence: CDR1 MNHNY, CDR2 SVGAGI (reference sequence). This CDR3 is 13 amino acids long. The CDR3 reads CASSYQESYEQYF.

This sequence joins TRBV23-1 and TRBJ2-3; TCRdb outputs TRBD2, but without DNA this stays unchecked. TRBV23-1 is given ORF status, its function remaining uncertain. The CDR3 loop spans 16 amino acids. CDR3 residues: CASSQYSGEGTDTQYF.

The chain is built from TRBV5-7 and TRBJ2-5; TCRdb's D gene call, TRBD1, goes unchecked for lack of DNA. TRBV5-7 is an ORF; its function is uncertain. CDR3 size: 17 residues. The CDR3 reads CASSPRQGIPFQETQYF.

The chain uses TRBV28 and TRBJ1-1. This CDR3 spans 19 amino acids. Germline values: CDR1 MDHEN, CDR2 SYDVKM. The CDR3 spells CASSLFGTLLLIGNTEAFF.

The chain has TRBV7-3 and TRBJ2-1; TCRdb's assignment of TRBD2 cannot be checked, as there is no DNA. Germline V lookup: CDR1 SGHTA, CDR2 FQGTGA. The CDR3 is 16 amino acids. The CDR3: CASSPRGPLGYNEQFF.

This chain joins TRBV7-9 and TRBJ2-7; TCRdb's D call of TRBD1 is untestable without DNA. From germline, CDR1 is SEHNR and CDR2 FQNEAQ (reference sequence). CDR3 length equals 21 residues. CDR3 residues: CASSSKATDRDPVLAYYEQYF.

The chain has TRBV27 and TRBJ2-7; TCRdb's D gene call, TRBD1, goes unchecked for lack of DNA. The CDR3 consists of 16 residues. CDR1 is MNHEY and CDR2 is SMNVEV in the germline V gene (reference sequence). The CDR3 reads CASSFRRQGVPLEQYF.

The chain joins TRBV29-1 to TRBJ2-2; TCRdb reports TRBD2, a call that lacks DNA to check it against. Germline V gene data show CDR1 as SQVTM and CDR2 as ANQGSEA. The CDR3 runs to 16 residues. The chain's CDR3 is CSVEAPSGSGTGELFF.

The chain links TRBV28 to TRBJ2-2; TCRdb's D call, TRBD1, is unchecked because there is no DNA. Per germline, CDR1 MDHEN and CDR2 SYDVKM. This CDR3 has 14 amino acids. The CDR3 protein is CATRGRTAAGELFF.

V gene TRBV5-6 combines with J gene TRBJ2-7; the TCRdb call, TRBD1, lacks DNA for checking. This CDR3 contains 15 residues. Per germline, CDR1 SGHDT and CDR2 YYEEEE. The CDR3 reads CASSGGRTFPREQYF.

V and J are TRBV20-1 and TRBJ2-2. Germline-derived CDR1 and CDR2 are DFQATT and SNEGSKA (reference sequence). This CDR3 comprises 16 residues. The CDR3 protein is CSARDSADVGAGELFF.

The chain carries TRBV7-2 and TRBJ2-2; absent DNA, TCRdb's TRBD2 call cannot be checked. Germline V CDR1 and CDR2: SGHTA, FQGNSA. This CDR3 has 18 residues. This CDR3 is CASSPGLAGEGHTWELFF.

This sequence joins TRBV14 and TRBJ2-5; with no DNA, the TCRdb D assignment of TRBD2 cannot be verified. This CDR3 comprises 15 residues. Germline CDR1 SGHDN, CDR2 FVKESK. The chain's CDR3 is CASSQDSGGRETQYF.

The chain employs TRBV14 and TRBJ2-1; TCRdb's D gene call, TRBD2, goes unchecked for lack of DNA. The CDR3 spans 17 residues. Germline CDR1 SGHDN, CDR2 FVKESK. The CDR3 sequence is CASSQDESGREFGEQFF.

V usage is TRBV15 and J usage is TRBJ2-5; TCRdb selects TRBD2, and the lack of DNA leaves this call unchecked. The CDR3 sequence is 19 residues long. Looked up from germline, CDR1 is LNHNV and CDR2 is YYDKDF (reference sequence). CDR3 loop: CATSSHPARVLAEEETQYF.

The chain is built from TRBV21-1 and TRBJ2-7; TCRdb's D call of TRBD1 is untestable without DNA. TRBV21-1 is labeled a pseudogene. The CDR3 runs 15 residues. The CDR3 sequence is CASSKKGNRDDEQYF.

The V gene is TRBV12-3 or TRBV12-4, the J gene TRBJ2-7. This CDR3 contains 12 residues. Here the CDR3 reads CASSFGLNEQYF.

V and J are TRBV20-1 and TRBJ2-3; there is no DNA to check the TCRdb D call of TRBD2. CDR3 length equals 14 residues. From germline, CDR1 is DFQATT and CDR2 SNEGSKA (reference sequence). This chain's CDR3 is CAGDGAGGTDTQYF.

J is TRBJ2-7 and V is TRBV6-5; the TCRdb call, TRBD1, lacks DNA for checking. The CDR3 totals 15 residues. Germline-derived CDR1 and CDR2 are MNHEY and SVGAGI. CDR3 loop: CASSYPTGILYEQYF.

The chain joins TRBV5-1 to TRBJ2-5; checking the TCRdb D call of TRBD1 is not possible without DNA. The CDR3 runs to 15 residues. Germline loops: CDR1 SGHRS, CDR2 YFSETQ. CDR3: CASSLGGLLQETQYF.

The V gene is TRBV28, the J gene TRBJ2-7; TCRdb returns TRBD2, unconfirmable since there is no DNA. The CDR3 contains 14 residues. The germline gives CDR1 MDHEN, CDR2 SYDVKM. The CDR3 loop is CASSLAGGLLEQYF.

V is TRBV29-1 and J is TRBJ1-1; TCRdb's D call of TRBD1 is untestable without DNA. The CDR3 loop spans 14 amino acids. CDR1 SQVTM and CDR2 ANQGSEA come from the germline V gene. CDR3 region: CSVDGTGGNTEAFF.